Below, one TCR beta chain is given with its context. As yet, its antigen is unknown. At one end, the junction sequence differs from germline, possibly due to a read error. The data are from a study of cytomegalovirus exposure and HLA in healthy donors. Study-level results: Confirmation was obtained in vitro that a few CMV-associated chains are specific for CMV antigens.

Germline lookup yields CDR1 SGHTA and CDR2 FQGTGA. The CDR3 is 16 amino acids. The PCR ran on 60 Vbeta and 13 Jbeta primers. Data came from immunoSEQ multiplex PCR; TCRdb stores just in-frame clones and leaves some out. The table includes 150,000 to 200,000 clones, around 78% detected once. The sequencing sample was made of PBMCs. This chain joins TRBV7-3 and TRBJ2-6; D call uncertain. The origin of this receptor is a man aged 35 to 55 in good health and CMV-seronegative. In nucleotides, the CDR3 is TGTGCCAGCAGCCTAACCCCGCGATCTGGGGCCAACGTCCTGACTTTC. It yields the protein CASSLTPRSGANVLTF.